The clone carrying this TCR beta chain occurred many times. Its specificity is unknown. These data are taken from a study of CD8 T cells in ankylosing spondylitis. Findings and limits, study-wide: Made up of about eight highly homologous variants, a TCR beta motif appeared characteristic of ankylosing spondylitis blood. Significant enrichment of disease-linked clones was reported in matched ankylosing spondylitis synovial fluid.

Germline trimming cut 4 bases from V and 6 bases from J; bases unmatched to any gene: 14. The CDR3 sequence is 16 residues long. The germline gives CDR1 DFQATT, CDR2 SNEGSKA (reference sequence). By quantitative 5'-RACE with molecular barcodes, the TCR beta libraries were made. TCRdb redid the calling of the 5' RACE reads with MiXCR, one entry per CDR3 protein. The sample has 250,000 to 400,000 distinct CDR3 sequences; under 14% are singletons. The chain carries TRBV20-1 and TRBJ1-2, with 10 bases aligning to TRBD1. The specimen was blood, either unsorted or a sorted T cell fraction (not recorded which). This TCR was sampled from a female donor with ankylosing spondylitis or in good health (not recorded which). The CDR3: CSANRGDRGFSNGYTF. The CDR3 coding sequence is TGCAGTGCTAATCGAGGGGACAGGGGATTTTCGAATGGCTACACCTTC.